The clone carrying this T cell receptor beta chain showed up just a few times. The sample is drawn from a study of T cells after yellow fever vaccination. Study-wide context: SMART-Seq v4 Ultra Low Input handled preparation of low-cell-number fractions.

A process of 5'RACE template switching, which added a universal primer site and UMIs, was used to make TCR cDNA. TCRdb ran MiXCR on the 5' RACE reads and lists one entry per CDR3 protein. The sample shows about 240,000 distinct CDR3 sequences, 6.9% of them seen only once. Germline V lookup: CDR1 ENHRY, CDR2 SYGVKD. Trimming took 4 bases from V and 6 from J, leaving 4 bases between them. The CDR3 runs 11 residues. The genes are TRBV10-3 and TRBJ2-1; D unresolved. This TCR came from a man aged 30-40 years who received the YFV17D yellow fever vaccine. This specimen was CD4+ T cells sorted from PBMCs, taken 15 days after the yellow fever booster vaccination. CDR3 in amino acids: CAISVGNEQFF. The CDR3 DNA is TGTGCCATCAGTGTGGGCAATGAGCAGTTCTTC.